What follows describes a single T cell receptor (beta chain). As handled by the study authors: Amplifying reference gene primers gave estimates of nucleated cell counts. Libraries were prepared by immunoSEQ multiplex PCR; TCRdb keeps only in-frame clonotypes and omits some of them. V and J calls plus clone size are reproduced from that table; the DNA served to infer D and trimming. The data show around 37,000 clones, 75% to 95% seen once. The sample comes from a study of blood T cell repertoires in COVID-19. Study-wide context: Some COVID-19 samples were acute and others convalescent; all came from the United States, Italy and Spain.

This CDR3 has 14 amino acids. V shed 3 bases, J shed 5 bases, and the junction held 1 base outside the gene matches. Looked up from germline, CDR1 is KGHSH and CDR2 is LQKENI. This rearrangement joins TRBV18 to TRBJ1-6; 7 bases map to TRBD1. Sequenced material: peripheral blood. This clonotype was sampled from a woman of 80 years or more with acute or convalescent COVID-19. CDR3 bases: TGTGCCAGCTCACCGGGACAGAATAATTCACCCCTCCACTTT. Translating it yields CASSPGQNNSPLHF.